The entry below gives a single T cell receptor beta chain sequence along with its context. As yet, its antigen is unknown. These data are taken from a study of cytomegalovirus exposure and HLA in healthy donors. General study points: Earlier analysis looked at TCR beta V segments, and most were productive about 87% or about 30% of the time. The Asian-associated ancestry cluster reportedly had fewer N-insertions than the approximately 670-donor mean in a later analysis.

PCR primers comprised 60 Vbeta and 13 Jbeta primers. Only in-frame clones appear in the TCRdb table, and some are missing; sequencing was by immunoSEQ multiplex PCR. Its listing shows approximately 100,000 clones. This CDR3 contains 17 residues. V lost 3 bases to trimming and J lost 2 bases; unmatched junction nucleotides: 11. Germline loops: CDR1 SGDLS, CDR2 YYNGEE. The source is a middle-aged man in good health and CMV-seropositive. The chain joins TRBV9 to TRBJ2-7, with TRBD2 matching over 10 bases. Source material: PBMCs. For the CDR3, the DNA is TGTGCCAGCAGCGGTCGGGCTAGCGGGAGTTCGGCCTACGAGCAGTACTTC. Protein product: CASSGRASGSSAYEQYF.